Given below is one T cell receptor (beta chain) in context. The antigen is not known. Reverse transcription of all isolated RNA meant that expressed TCRB transcripts were sequenced. Sequencing used immunoSEQ multiplex PCR; TCRdb keeps in-frame clones, though not all of them. This table holds 250,000 or so clones, roughly 13% found once. The CDR3 is 16 amino acids. Germline V lookup: CDR1 MNHEY, CDR2 SVGAGI. V lost 2 bases to trimming and J lost 1 base; unmatched junction nucleotides: 5. This sample is drawn from a study of beta chain features in type 1 diabetes. Study-level points and caveats: The study found moderately but significantly shorter TCRB CDR3s in all four CD4+ subsets of Type 1 diabetes patients. The study notes PCR might favor shorter templates equally in patients and controls.

The TCR sequence derives from a man aged 25-45 years with type 1 diabetes. The sequenced material came from naive CD4+ T cells from blood. The chain is built from TRBV6-5 and TRBJ2-5, with 9 bases lining up with TRBD2. Written as DNA, the CDR3 is TGTGCCAGCAGTTACGGGCTAGCGGGATCCCAAGAGACCCAGTACTTC. Translated: CASSYGLAGSQETQYF.